These 19 T cell receptor beta chains came from one sample sequenced in a study of vaccination and CD4 T cells after COVID-19. At the Johns Hopkins FTIC core, DNA taken from cultured CD4+ T cells was sequenced by way of the Oncomine TCR Beta short-read assay. TCRdb reprocessed the PCR reads with MiXCR, giving one entry per CDR3 protein. The sample carries about 17,000 distinct CDR3 sequences, roughly 56% recorded once. As for time point: late sampling 161 to 241 days after vaccination in three convalescent patients. This sample's treatment: approximately nine-day PBMC culture with coronavirus spike peptide pools or control peptides (ViraFEST assay). Which antigens these TCRs recognize remains unknown. The specimen was CD4+ T cells from blood, cultured in vitro, collected about 7 months after SARS-CoV-2 vaccination. These receptors originate from a human donor who had recovered from COVID-19.

As to this clonotype: The DNA is omitted, as the CDR3 cannot be located on it reliably, and the CDR3 follows TCRdb's listing. V is TRBV7-2 and J is TRBJ1-5. Germline V gene lookup returns CDR1 SGHTA and CDR2 FQGNSA. From its first to its last residue, the CDR3 has 24 amino acids. The CDR3 spells CASSFGLAGVYEQYFGPGNQPQHF.

V usage is TRBV12-3 or TRBV12-4 and J usage is TRBJ2-1; D unclear. The V end was cut by 2 bases, the J end by 0 bases, with 5 bases between. This CDR3 has 14 amino acids. The DNA for the CDR3 is TGTGCCAGCAGTTTAATCTACTCCTACAATGAGCAGTTCTTC. The encoded protein is CASSLIYSYNEQFF.

This clonotype is a singleton in its sample. The chain employs TRBV6-2 or TRBV6-3 and TRBJ2-5; D unclear. V was trimmed by 4 bases and J by 5 bases, leaving 5 bases between them. The CDR3 consists of 11 residues. Germline-derived CDR1 and CDR2 are MNHEY and SVGEGT. CDR3 sequence: CASSSGETQYF. The CDR3 DNA reads as TGTGCCAGCAGTTCTGGGGAGACCCAGTACTTC.

The V call is TRBV2, the J call TRBJ2-1; D remains ambiguous. The germline CDR1 and CDR2 sequences are SNHLY and FYNNEI. The ends were cut back, 5 bases at V and 0 bases at J, with 11 bases in the middle. The CDR3 is made up of 15 amino acids. The CDR3 nucleotides read TGTGCCAGCAGTTGGGCTCTGAGCTCCTACAATGAGCAGTTCTTC. Amino acids: CASSWALSSYNEQFF.

This clonotype showed up just a few times. V is TRBV7-9 and J is TRBJ2-5; TRBD2 matches 7 bases. Germline V gene data show CDR1 as SEHNR and CDR2 as FQNEAQ (reference sequence). V dropped 4 bases and J dropped 10; count of bases not matched to a gene: 9. The CDR3 totals 13 residues. CDR3 residues: CASSSSGQEVQYF. CDR3 nucleotide sequence: TGTGCCAGCAGCTCTAGCGGTCAAGAGGTCCAGTACTTC.

The V gene is TRBV10-3, the J gene TRBJ2-3; 7 bases agree with TRBD1. Germline values: CDR1 ENHRY, CDR2 SYGVKD. With 11 bases clipped from V and 3 bases from J, the junction kept 11 bases outside the gene matches. The CDR3 length is 14 residues. The CDR3 spells CASRQGQVTDTQYF. Written as DNA, the CDR3 is TGTGCCTCTCGACAGGGTCAGGTAACAGATACGCAGTATTTT.

Concerning this clonotype: Germline and junction disagree at one end, which may indicate a read error. The chain employs TRBV7-8 and TRBJ1-5, with D unresolved. From germline, CDR1 is SGHVS and CDR2 FQNEAQ. The CDR3 has 15 residues. In DNA, the CDR3 is TGTGCCGGCAGCTCTTTATCGTATAGCAATCAGCCCCAGCATTTT. Amino acids: CAGSSLSYSNQPQHF.

This chain joins TRBV7-2 and TRBJ2-7; 8 bases map to TRBD1. V shed 2 bases and J 3 bases; nucleotides not matched to a gene: 3. Germline V lookup: CDR1 SGHTA, CDR2 FQGNSA. The CDR3 runs 14 residues. CDR3 amino acids: CASSLLGTGYEQYF. The CDR3 region has the DNA TGTGCCAGCAGCTTACTGGGGACAGGCTACGAGCAGTACTTC.

In this sample, this clonotype turned up a few times. V gene TRBV7-2 combines with J gene TRBJ2-3, with D uncertain. This CDR3 spans 15 amino acids. V lost 4 bases, J lost 4 bases, and 15 bases lay in between. Germline V gives CDR1 SGHTA, CDR2 FQGNSA. As DNA, the CDR3 is TGTGCCAGCAGCTCCACTTCGGTCCTCCCAGATACGCAGTATTTT. This gives the protein CASSSTSVLPDTQYF.

The chain recombines TRBV20-1 with TRBJ1-4; D may be TRBD1 (6 bases). CDR1 is DFQATT and CDR2 is SNEGSKA in the germline V gene (reference sequence). V was clipped by 5 bases and J by 3 bases, with 13 bases between them. This CDR3 has 14 residues. CDR3 sequence reads: CSALTGLANEKLFF. The CDR3 DNA follows: TGCAGTGCTCTTACAGGGTTGGCTAATGAAAAACTGTTTTTT.

The genes are TRBV20-1 and TRBJ2-1; 11 positions agree with TRBD2. This CDR3 region has 18 residues. Per germline, CDR1 DFQATT and CDR2 SNEGSKA (reference sequence). V was pared by 4 bases and J by 3 bases, with 14 bases of the junction left unmatched. CDR3 coding DNA: TGCAGTGCTATCTTTATAGCGGGAGGGCCTATCAGCTACAATGAGCAGTTCTTC. It codes for CSAIFIAGGPISYNEQFF.

The chain combines TRBV19 with TRBJ2-7; D not certain. This CDR3 is 16 amino acids long. The germline V gene has CDR1 LNHDA and CDR2 SQIVND (reference sequence). V was shortened by 5 bases and J by 0 bases, with 17 bases between the two germline ends. The CDR3 sequence is CASSAQTATSSYEQYF. CDR3 sequence (DNA): TGTGCCAGTAGTGCCCAAACAGCGACGAGCTCCTACGAGCAGTACTTC.

This clonotype was seen only a few times. V usage is TRBV20-1 and J usage is TRBJ1-2; no clear D. The CDR3 has 14 residues. Trimming cost V 0 bases and J 5 bases, with 13 bases left between them. In germline, CDR1 is DFQATT, CDR2 SNEGSKA (reference sequence). CDR3 sequence reads: CSARDGRFEYGYTF. The CDR3 nucleotides read TGCAGTGCTAGAGATGGGAGGTTCGAGTATGGCTACACCTTC.

The chain has TRBV11-3 and TRBJ1-2; no definite D call. The CDR3 covers 12 residues. Per germline, CDR1 SGHNT and CDR2 YENEEA. Trimming cost V 3 bases and J 4 bases, with 6 bases left between them. The CDR3, as DNA: TGTGCCAGCAGCTTGGGAGCCTATGGCTACACCTTC. Translation: CASSLGAYGYTF.

The J gene is TRBJ2-5, the V gene TRBV20-1, with no clear D. Germline assignment: CDR1 DFQATT and CDR2 SNEGSKA (reference sequence). This CDR3 contains 12 residues. Trimming cost V 2 bases and J 5 bases, with 9 bases left between them. The CDR3 coding sequence is TGCAGTGCTAGAAGAATGGAGGAGACCCAGTACTTC. It encodes CSARRMEETQYF.

The table lists this clonotype with a few counts. The rearrangement joins TRBV6-1 to TRBJ1-5; a possible D gene is TRBD1 (6 bases). This CDR3 is built from 17 residues. Trimming cost V 3 bases and J 1 base, with 16 bases left between them. Looked up from germline, CDR1 is MNHNS and CDR2 is SASEGT. Here the CDR3 DNA reads TGTGCCAGCAGTGATCATCCGGGGGCAAGGAGCAATCAGCCCCAGCATTTT. It specifies CASSDHPGARSNQPQHF.

The V call is TRBV19, the J call TRBJ1-5; weak D call: TRBD1 (6 bases). Deletions cut 1 base from V and 2 bases from J, with 12 bases between. The V gene's germline CDR1 is LNHDA and CDR2 SQIVND (reference sequence). The CDR3 has 16 residues. The CDR3 region has the DNA TGTGCCAGTAGTATAGTGGGGGCCTCCGGCAATCAGCCCCAGCATTTT. Its protein is CASSIVGASGNQPQHF.

V is TRBV2 and J is TRBJ2-5; D gene uncertain. The germline V gene has CDR1 SNHLY and CDR2 FYNNEI. V was pared by 8 bases and J by 3 bases, with 13 bases between. CDR3 length: 13 amino acids. The CDR3 is CASDPNSEETQYF. The CDR3 nucleotides are TGTGCCAGCGACCCCAACAGTGAAGAGACCCAGTACTTC.

This clonotype was picked up one time. The chain has TRBV7-9 and TRBJ2-3; TRBD2 matches 10 bases. Germline CDR1 is SEHNR and CDR2 is FQNEAQ (reference sequence). V trimming: 5 bases; J trimming: 2 bases; junction bases outside the gene matches: 10. The CDR3 spans 17 residues. CDR3 region: CASSLDRTSGITDTQYF. The CDR3 DNA follows: TGTGCCAGCAGCCTAGACAGGACTAGCGGAATCACAGATACGCAGTATTTT.